This entry describes one T cell receptor (beta chain). Its antigen is as yet unknown. The sample belongs to a study of shared clonotypes between healthy human individuals. Sequencing used immunoSEQ multiplex PCR; TCRdb keeps in-frame clones, though not all of them. Found here are roughly 660,000 clones, roughly 87% of them singletons; the top ten hold less than 40%. Per the germline V gene, CDR1 is SGHTA and CDR2 is FQGNSA. V gave up 5 bases and J gave up 0 bases, with 12 bases separating them. This CDR3 is built from 15 residues. Whole-study results and caveats: Only blood underwent sampling, and tissue repertoires likely differ. Sharing across four donors was highest in naive CD4 (approximately 5%) and lowest in memory CD8 (around 0.4%).

Each donor was a Caucasian adult residing in Nashville, Tennessee. The V gene is TRBV7-2, the J gene TRBJ2-3; no definite D call. The source is a man between 18 and 35 years old in good health. Some clones in this sample may be carry-over from other donors' samples. Material: memory CD8+ T cells from PBMCs. Subset specified: CD45RO+ cells pooled with CCR7-negative TemRA cells. The CDR3 sequence: CASSPGSLSTDTQYF. The CDR3 DNA follows: TGTGCCAGCAGCCCGGGTTCCCTGAGCACAGATACGCAGTATTTT.